Below are 9 T cell receptor beta chains sequenced from a single sample in a study of cytomegalovirus exposure and HLA in healthy donors. Method: immunoSEQ multiplex PCR; TCRdb's copy keeps in-frame clones and lacks some. Of 300,000 to 350,000 clones in the sample, roughly 86% were seen once. The sequencing input was PBMCs. These TCRs come from a man aged 25 to 40 in good health and CMV-seronegative.

In its sample, this clone was seen once. The CDR3 is CASSLDGLYEQYF. CDR3 bases: TGTGCCAGCAGCTTGGACGGACTATACGAGCAGTACTTC. The V gene is TRBV5-4, the J gene TRBJ2-7; TRBD2 is a possible D gene (6 bases). The CDR3 runs 13 residues. Trimming took off 0 bases at V and 4 bases at J, with 8 bases between the two ends. Germline V gene data show CDR1 as SGHNT and CDR2 as YYREEE (reference sequence).

The rearrangement uses TRBV15 and TRBJ2-7, with 10 positions matching TRBD1. Per the germline V gene, CDR1 is LNHNV and CDR2 is YYDKDF (reference sequence). Trimming cost V 3 bases and J 3 bases; bases outside gene matches: 2. The length of the CDR3 is 14 residues. The CDR3 spells CATSSRTGGYEQYF. CDR3 DNA: TGTGCCACCAGCAGTAGGACAGGGGGCTACGAGCAGTACTTC.

The V and J genes are TRBV27 and TRBJ2-2; tentative D call: TRBD2 (5 bases). V dropped 6 bases and J dropped 4 bases, with 9 bases sitting between them. This CDR3 has 13 amino acids. The germline V gene encodes CDR1 MNHEY and CDR2 SMNVEV (reference sequence). CDR3 residues: CASSSSFTGELFF. The CDR3 DNA reads TGTGCCAGCAGCTCTAGCTTCACCGGGGAGCTGTTTTTT.

The chain recombines TRBV7-9 with TRBJ1-1; 7 nucleotides agree with TRBD1. The CDR3 covers 13 residues. From germline, CDR1 is SEHNR and CDR2 FQNEAQ (reference sequence). The trim removed 7 bases at V and 1 base at J, leaving 3 bases unmatched. The CDR3 bases are TGTGCCAGCAAACGGGACAGGAACACTGAAGCTTTCTTT. It is translated as CASKRDRNTEAFF.

The chain joins TRBV18 to TRBJ2-7; TRBD1 might be the D (5 bases). The CDR3 is 13 residues long. Trimming took off 5 bases at V and 2 bases at J, with 10 bases between the two ends. Germline V CDR1 and CDR2: KGHSH, LQKENI. The CDR3 DNA is TGTGCCAGCTCAGTAGACAGAGCCTACGAGCAGTACTTC. This codes for CASSVDRAYEQYF.

The chain uses TRBV7-2 and TRBJ2-3; D unclear. This CDR3 contains 14 residues. CDR1 is SGHTA, CDR2 FQGNSA, per germline. V lost 1 base to trimming and J lost 2 bases, with 7 bases between them. CDR3 sequence (DNA): TGTGCCAGCAGCTTAGGGGCTTCCACAGATACGCAGTATTTT. It specifies CASSLGASTDTQYF. The full variable domain, completed using reference TRBV7-2 and TRBJ2-3, is GAGVSQSPSNKVTEKGKDVELRCDPISGHTALYWYRQSLGQGLEFLIYFQGNSAPDKSGLPSDRFSAERTGGSVSTLTIQRTQQEDSAVYLCASSLGASTDTQYFGPGTRLTVL.

V and J are TRBV16 and TRBJ1-1; weak D call: TRBD1 (6 bases). From germline, CDR1 is KGHSY and CDR2 FQNENV. Trimming took 4 bases from V and 3 from J, leaving 15 bases between them. This CDR3 contains 15 residues. CDR3 nucleotides: TGTGCCAGCAGCCCCCCCGGACAGTCTCACACTGAAGCTTTCTTT. Its protein product is CASSPPGQSHTEAFF.

The rearrangement joins TRBV19 to TRBJ2-7, with 9 bases fitting TRBD1. This CDR3 region has 16 residues. Trimming cost V 0 bases and J 5 bases; bases outside gene matches: 8. CDR1 is LNHDA, CDR2 SQIVND, per germline (reference sequence). CDR3 residues: CASSIDRRTGVNEQYF. Written as DNA, the CDR3 is TGTGCCAGTAGTATAGATCGAAGGACAGGGGTCAACGAGCAGTACTTC.

The rearrangement uses TRBV7-8 and TRBJ2-2; the D gene is possibly TRBD1 (6 bases). There are 15 residues in the CDR3. Trimming took off 4 bases at V and 4 bases at J, with 13 bases between the two ends. Germline lookup yields CDR1 SGHVS and CDR2 FQNEAQ. CDR3 nucleotide sequence: TGTGCCAGCAGCTCCCAGGACAGCTTCACCGGGGAGCTGTTTTTT. This sequence encodes CASSSQDSFTGELFF.